The next 20 T cell receptor beta chains were all read from a single sample in a study of shared clonotypes between healthy human individuals (dated by TCRdb to about 2020). The library was generated by the immunoSEQ multiplex PCR assay. TCRdb mirrors the immuneACCESS table, restricted to in-frame sequences. Some clones are absent from its copies; in checked studies, under half trace to an unresolved V gene, and the reason for the others is unknown. For this sample there are approximately 350,000 clones; about 96% appear just once. The ten top clones hold 0.32% of the sample. The specimen sequenced was memory CD8+ T cells sorted from blood. Read against the paper, the sample's cell subset or site label means: CD45RO+ cells pooled with CCR7-negative TemRA cells. These receptors were taken from a man aged 25 to 40 in good health.

This chain connects TRBV7-9 to TRBJ1-1, with D hard to call. This CDR3 is built from 14 residues. The V gene's germline CDR1 is SEHNR and CDR2 FQNEAQ (reference sequence). Trimming shortened V by 1 base and J by 1 base, and 7 bases separated the two germline ends. DNA of the CDR3: TGTGCCAGCAGCTTAGGGGCGCAGAACACTGAAGCTTTCTTT. Translated: CASSLGAQNTEAFF.

This clone appeared once. This rearrangement joins TRBV28 to TRBJ2-3, with a possible D match to TRBD1 (5 bases). Deletions cut 10 bases from V and 4 bases from J, with 6 bases between. CDR1 and CDR2 (germline): MDHEN, SYDVKM. The CDR3 consists of 10 residues. The CDR3 DNA follows: TGTGCCACAGGGCCAGATACGCAGTATTTT. Translating it yields CATGPDTQYF.

V is TRBV7-9 and J is TRBJ2-1; D is tentatively TRBD1 or TRBD2 (6 bases each). Trimming took off 4 bases at V and 4 bases at J, with 14 bases between the two ends. Germline V gives CDR1 SEHNR, CDR2 FQNEAQ (reference sequence). The CDR3 sequence is 15 residues long. In nucleotides, the CDR3 is TGTGCCAGCAGCTACGGGGGACAAACTTACAATGAGCAGTTCTTC. This codes for CASSYGGQTYNEQFF. The variable domain in full, with the rest retrieved from reference TRBV7-9 and TRBJ2-1, is DTGVSQNPRHKITKRGQNVTFRCDPISEHNRLYWYRQTLGQGPEFLTYFQNEAQLEKSRLLSDRFSAERPKGSFSTLEIQRTEQGDSAMYLCASSYGGQTYNEQFFGPGTRLTVL.

The J gene is TRBJ2-5, the V gene TRBV11-2, with TRBD1 matching 9 bases. The V segment lost 6 bases and the J segment 5 bases; nucleotides outside the gene matches: 7. Germline-derived CDR1 and CDR2 are SGHAT and FQNNGV. The CDR3 has 14 residues. The chain's CDR3 is CASSFGQGRETQYF. CDR3 DNA: TGTGCCAGCAGTTTCGGACAGGGGCGGGAGACCCAGTACTTC.

The chain is built from TRBV5-1 and TRBJ2-1, with D unclear. Deletions cut 0 bases from V and 4 bases from J, with 8 bases between. The CDR3 length is 14 residues. CDR1 and CDR2 (germline): SGHRS, YFSETQ. This CDR3 is CASSLDGLYNEQFF. The CDR3 nucleotides are TGCGCCAGCAGCTTGGACGGGTTGTACAATGAGCAGTTCTTC. Drawing the rest from reference TRBV5-1 and TRBJ2-1, the complete variable domain is KAGVTQTPRYLIKTRGQQVTLSCSPISGHRSVSWYQQTPGQGLQFLFEYFSETQRNKGNFPGRFSGRQFSNSRSEMNVSTLELGDSALYLCASSLDGLYNEQFFGPGTRLTVL.

This sequence joins TRBV7-9 and TRBJ2-4, with 8 bases that match TRBD1. The V gene end was trimmed by 5 bases and the J gene end by 2 bases; junction bases not matched to a gene: 5. Germline V lookup: CDR1 SEHNR, CDR2 FQNEAQ (reference sequence). There are 15 residues in the CDR3. CDR3 bases: TGTGCCAGCAGCGCCTGGACAGGGCCCAAAAACATTCAGTACTTC. It specifies CASSAWTGPKNIQYF.

J is TRBJ2-2 and V is TRBV5-4; perhaps TRBD1 as D (7 bases). CDR3 size: 15 residues. Trimming took 7 bases from V and 5 from J, leaving 18 bases between them. The germline V gene has CDR1 SGHNT and CDR2 YYREEE (reference sequence). The CDR3 DNA follows: TGTGCCAGCCAGGAGACAGGGAGGTCGACCGGGGAGCTGTTTTTT. Protein: CASQETGRSTGELFF.

The rearrangement joins TRBV20-1 to TRBJ1-4; the D is unclear. The CDR3 extends over 10 amino acids. From germline, CDR1 is DFQATT and CDR2 SNEGSKA (reference sequence). Trimming cost V 1 base and J 8 bases, with 2 bases left between them. The CDR3 DNA follows: TGCAGTGCTAGAGGGGAAAAACTGTTTTTT. It is translated as CSARGEKLFF.

The chain combines TRBV27 with TRBJ2-5; 7 bases are a match to TRBD1. Looked up from germline, CDR1 is MNHEY and CDR2 is SMNVEV (reference sequence). V shed 5 bases and J 4 bases; nucleotides not matched to a gene: 13. CDR3 size: 16 residues. The CDR3 sequence is CASSPDRVWVVETQYF. The CDR3 DNA reads as TGTGCCAGCAGTCCCGACAGGGTGTGGGTTGTAGAGACCCAGTACTTC.

J is TRBJ1-2 and V is TRBV10-3; D is unresolved. This CDR3 has 11 amino acids. V lost 8 bases, J lost 4 bases, and 8 bases lay in between. CDR1 and CDR2 from the germline V gene are ENHRY and SYGVKD. In DNA form, the CDR3 reads TGTGCCATCGGCTCTAGCTATGGCTACACCTTC. Translated, it gives CAIGSSYGYTF.

This clone appeared a few times. The genes are TRBV7-3 and TRBJ1-2, with 8 bases identical to TRBD1. Trimming removed 3 bases from V and 4 bases from J; junction bases left unmatched: 1. Germline V gene data show CDR1 as SGHTA and CDR2 as FQGTGA. CDR3 length: 13 amino acids. In DNA, the CDR3 is TGTGCCAGCAGCTTTACAGGGGGCTATGGCTACACCTTC. The encoded protein is CASSFTGGYGYTF.

V is TRBV4-1 and J is TRBJ1-2, with D perhaps TRBD1 (6 bases). CDR1 and CDR2 from the germline V gene are MGHRA and YSYEKL. The V end was cut by 5 bases, the J end by 2 bases, with 12 bases between. This CDR3 spans 14 amino acids. The CDR3 reads CASSLYRENYGYTF. CDR3 coding DNA: TGCGCCAGCAGCTTATACAGGGAGAACTATGGCTACACCTTC.

The chain joins TRBV28 to TRBJ2-7; unclear D gene. The V gene lost 2 bases and the J gene lost 5 bases, with 10 bases spanning the gap. The V gene's germline CDR1 is MDHEN and CDR2 SYDVKM. The CDR3 is 13 residues long. The CDR3 sequence: CASSLAWVDEQYF. In DNA form, the CDR3 reads TGTGCCAGCAGTTTAGCGTGGGTCGACGAGCAGTACTTC.

This clone appeared a single time. The chain couples TRBV5-1 to TRBJ2-5; the match to TRBD2 covers 12 bases. CDR3 length: 15 residues. Germline lookup yields CDR1 SGHRS and CDR2 YFSETQ. V lost 7 bases and J lost 5; bases outside the gene matches: 9. The CDR3 bases are TGCGCCAGCCGCCGACTAGCGGGAGAGCTTGAGACCCAGTACTTC. Translation gives CASRRLAGELETQYF.

This clone was seen once. The CDR3 DNA sequence: TGTGCCAGCAGCTCGTGGCAGGGCGGGGGCTACACCTTC. Its translation is CASSSWQGGGYTF. The chain links TRBV27 to TRBJ1-2, with a possible D match to TRBD1 (5 bases). V lost 6 bases and J lost 8, with 16 bases in between. This CDR3 is 13 amino acids long. Germline V gene data show CDR1 as MNHEY and CDR2 as SMNVEV (reference sequence).

For this clone: In the same sample, other DNA sequences code for this CDR3. The chain couples TRBV27 to TRBJ2-4; perhaps TRBD1 as D (6 bases). The CDR3 length is 14 residues. CDR1 is MNHEY and CDR2 is SMNVEV in the germline V gene (reference sequence). The germline V and J ends were trimmed by 3 bases and 0 bases, with 6 bases remaining between them. CDR3 bases: TGTGCCAGCAGTTTCAGGGGAGCCAAAAACATTCAGTACTTC. Protein sequence: CASSFRGAKNIQYF.

V gene TRBV27 combines with J gene TRBJ1-6; 8 bases map to TRBD1. Germline loops: CDR1 MNHEY, CDR2 SMNVEV (reference sequence). CDR3 length: 14 amino acids. V was clipped by 4 bases and J by 6 bases; unmatched bases: 2. The CDR3 here is CASSSQGANSPLHF. The DNA of the CDR3 is TGTGCCAGCAGTTCCCAGGGGGCTAATTCACCCCTCCACTTT.

The chain uses TRBV5-5 and TRBJ1-2, with 7 bases identical to TRBD1. The CDR3 covers 13 residues. Germline CDR1 is SGHKS and CDR2 is YYEKEE (reference sequence). The V gene end was trimmed by 4 bases and the J gene end by 7 bases; junction bases not matched to a gene: 7. The DNA of the CDR3 is TGTGCCAGCAGCCAGACAGGGTTCTCTGGCTACACCTTC. As protein: CASSQTGFSGYTF.

The J gene is TRBJ2-7, the V gene TRBV4-1; TRBD1 matches 9 bases. Germline assignment: CDR1 MGHRA and CDR2 YSYEKL. This CDR3 spans 14 amino acids. Unmatched junction bases numbered 6, after V lost 3 bases and J lost 6 bases. The CDR3 nucleotides are TGCGCCAGCAGCCACTGGGACAGGGAGGTCGAGCAGTACTTC. It translates to CASSHWDREVEQYF.

A remark on this clone: Other nucleotide sequences from this sample produce the same CDR3. J is TRBJ2-3 and V is TRBV5-1; D remains unclear. The CDR3 length is 14 residues. Germline V gene data show CDR1 as SGHRS and CDR2 as YFSETQ. V was shortened by 0 bases and J by 2 bases, with 7 bases between the two germline ends. CDR3 sequence reads: CASSLAGPTDTQYF. CDR3 DNA sequence: TGCGCCAGCAGCTTGGCTGGTCCCACAGATACGCAGTATTTT.